This T cell receptor beta chain is drawn from a study of blood T cells in healthy people across ages. Study results and limitations: A roughly linear age-dependent decrease characterized TCR beta diversity per million T cells. The lack of PBMC sorting stopped any conclusive naive versus antigen-experienced comparison.

Alongside a J-beta primer mix, a sample-barcoded 5' primer served in a second PCR lasting about 7 to 12 cycles. TCRdb reprocessed the 5' RACE reads with MiXCR, giving one entry per CDR3 protein. This table holds under 1,000,000 distinct CDR3 sequences, 46% found once. As regards this clonotype: The antigen remains unidentified.

CDR3 length: 12 amino acids. V lost 3 bases and J 11 bases, leaving 13 bases between the germline ends. Germline V gene data show CDR1 as SGHTA and CDR2 as FQGNSA. The receptor comes from an elderly man in good health. Sequenced sample: blood. The J gene is TRBJ1-1, the V gene TRBV7-2; D is possibly TRBD1 (6 bases). DNA of the CDR3: TGTGCCAGCAGCTTCTATAGGGGGGACGCTTTCTTT. This codes for CASSFYRGDAFF.